This TCR beta chain emerged from a study of blood T cell repertoires in COVID-19 (dated by TCRdb to 2020 to 2022). In terms of the full investigation: The collaborator samples originated in the United States, Italy and Spain and spanned the acute and convalescent phases of COVID-19. The repertoires were made available in a free public database intended to serve as a resource for research on the immune response to SARS-CoV-2. The samples were drawn from the first 160 participants of the ongoing ImmuneRACE study and from 1,254 subjects provided by 6 global collaborators. Sample metadata almost always included a de-identified subject ID, COVID-19 status, age in years and sex. The dataset comprised deeply sampled blood TCRbeta repertoires from subjects exposed to, actively infected with, or recovered from COVID-19. The prospective study material was composed of cDNA or gDNA derived from T cells, B-cell-depleted T cells, or PBMCs. Where available, HLA class I and class II types were obtained from metadata supplied by the sample provider rather than from assay-based typing.

General conclusions and limits of the study: Clinical and demographic metadata were provided uncurated, with the amount varying by source and participant.

Each collaborating institution followed its own protocols to collect whole blood in K2EDTA tubes. For TCRbeta analysis, collaborator samples were shipped as frozen whole blood, as isolated PBMCs, or as DNA extracted from either sample type. The immunoSEQ Assay, a bias-controlled multiplex PCR, was used to amplify TCRbeta CDR3 regions from genomic DNA. Concerning the study's data processing: Within the assay, amplification of reference gene primers was used to estimate how many nucleated cells each sample contained. Sequence reads were collapsed and filtered to measure the absolute abundance of every unique TCRbeta CDR3 rearrangement. For each sample, productive Simpson clonality was calculated as the square root of Simpson's diversity index over productive rearrangements. TCRdb re-hosts the immuneACCESS table, in-frame sequences only. Its copies lack some clones; in the studies checked, an unresolved V gene accounts for under half of them, and the cause for the rest is not known. That table gives V, J and clone size, and the DNA gave D and trimming. The sample includes approximately 300,000 clones, with approximately 90% observed a single time. In total, the top ten clones hold about 0.8% of the sample.

Note on this clone: No cognate antigen has been identified for it. A junction end diverges from the germline sequence, so it may reflect a read error.

The CDR3, cysteine through phenylalanine, is 12 amino acids long. Only CDR3 DNA remains: 36 bases, in frame from the first base. Looking up the germline V gene yields CDR1 SNHLY and CDR2 FYNNEI. This sequence originates from a man aged 25 to 40 with acute or convalescent COVID-19. Recombination connected TRBV2 to TRBJ2-2, and 10 junction bases match TRBD2. Sequencing used peripheral blood. The CDR3 sequence is CSGRENTGELFF. The DNA sequence follows: TGCAGCGGGAGGGAGAACACCGGGGAGCTGTTTTTT.